The T cell receptor (beta chain) described here comes from a study of blood T cell repertoires in COVID-19 (TCRdb year 2020). Turning to the overall study: Collaborator samples came from the United States, Italy and Spain and covered acute and convalescent phases of COVID-19. The material from the prospective study consisted of cDNA or gDNA derived from T cells, B-cell-depleted T cells, or PBMCs. Deeply sampled blood TCRbeta repertoires from subjects exposed to, actively infected with, or recovered from COVID-19 were included in the dataset. A de-identified subject ID, COVID-19 status, age in years and sex were almost always included in the sample metadata. Samples were obtained from the ongoing ImmuneRACE study (first 160 participants) and from some 1,200 subjects provided by 6 global collaborators. Where available, HLA class I and class II types were obtained from metadata supplied by the sample provider rather than from assay-based typing. A freely available public database, intended as a resource for researchers studying the immune response to SARS-CoV-2, is where the repertoires were released. Overall results and qualifications from the work: The quantity of clinical and demographic metadata differed by source and by participant and was supplied without curation.

Details on this clone: No antigen is known for it. Within one base of it there is no much larger clone, and no base qualities were kept.

Unmatched junction bases come to 4, with V trimmed by 4 bases and J by 2 bases. Its CDR3 holds 15 amino acids, cysteine through phenylalanine. Of all the DNA, just the CDR3 is kept, 45 bases in frame from base 1. CDR1 is given as SGHTA and CDR2 as FQGNSA, both from the germline V gene. TCRbeta CDR3 regions were amplified from genomic DNA by means of the immunoSEQ Assay, a bias-controlled multiplex PCR. From the authors' description of their analysis: Within the assay, amplification of reference gene primers was used to estimate how many nucleated cells each sample contained. Sequence reads were collapsed and filtered to measure the absolute abundance of every unique TCRbeta CDR3 rearrangement. For each sample, productive Simpson clonality was calculated as the square root of Simpson's diversity index across productive rearrangements. TCRdb's version of the immuneACCESS table is confined to in-frame rearrangements and falls short of the full clone set. An unresolved V gene accounts for under half of the shortfall where checked; the remainder is of unknown origin. V and J calls and clone size are as listed in that table; D and trimming were resolved from the DNA. In all, the sample holds about 260,000 clones, and approximately 89% of those were seen once. The leading ten clones occupy 1% to 1.5% of the sample.

Participants in the prospective study were aged roughly 18 to 90 years, lived in under 30 United States geographic areas, and enrolled through a virtual design. In the prospective study, participants were assigned to cohorts based on the clinical history participants reported in a screening survey and a study questionnaire. Each participant in the prospective study had whole blood, serum and a nasopharyngeal or oropharyngeal swab collected by mobile phlebotomists. Additional blood draws and questionnaires over an approximately two-month period could optionally be provided by prospective study participants. Blood samples from the prospective study were shipped frozen or at room temperature prior to DNA extraction.

The sequenced sample consisted of PBMCs or T cells enriched from blood (not recorded which). This sequence originates from a middle-aged woman with acute COVID-19. The chain is made from TRBV7-2 and TRBJ2-3, with TRBD2 matching 9 junction bases. CDR3 reads: CASSSSGRTTDTQYF. DNA sequence: TGTGCCAGCAGCTCGAGCGGGAGGACCACAGATACGCAGTATTTT. The CDR3, completed at both ends by the reference TRBV7-2 and TRBJ2-3 genes, gives the full variable domain GAGVSQSPSNKVTEKGKDVELRCDPISGHTALYWYRQSLGQGLEFLIYFQGNSAPDKSGLPSDRFSAERTGGSVSTLTIQRTQQEDSAVYLCASSSSGRTTDTQYFGPGTRLTVL.